This T cell receptor (beta chain) is drawn from a study of T cells in Graves' hyperthyroidism and ophthalmopathy. Study conclusions and caveats: Most thyroid-expanded clonotypes above 0.001 were also found in blood.

TCR beta CDR3 sequences were amplified from RNA transcripts. HTBI primers were the set used in a first-round RT-PCR of the TCR CDR3. TCRdb ran MiXCR on the multiplex PCR reads and lists one entry per CDR3 protein. The sample includes over 500,000 distinct CDR3 sequences, about 15% of them seen just once. When ophthalmopathy did not progress within 18 months, Graves' hyperthyroidism was considered stable. Patients showing uncontrolled infection, other autoimmune disease, pregnancy or lactation were ineligible. Each 10 ml fresh peripheral blood draw supplied the PBMCs. Germline V gene lookup returns CDR1 MNHNS and CDR2 SASEGT. The CDR3 is 15 amino acids. The V end lost 5 bases, the J end lost 4 bases, and 18 bases lay between the germline ends. A remark on this clonotype: The antigen is not known.

This sequence joins TRBV6-1 and TRBJ2-7; tentative D call: TRBD1 (5 bases). Source material: blood. The clonotype was recovered from a woman aged 40 to 50 with Graves' hyperthyroidism. This CDR3 reads CASSLPQGLGYEQYF. DNA of the CDR3: TGTGCCAGCAGTCTTCCTCAGGGTTTAGGGTACGAGCAGTACTTC.